A single sample gave rise to the 30 T cell receptor beta chains below, sequenced in a study of regulatory T cells in long-lasting Graves disease. Time point defined: persistent/refractory GD, antithyroid drugs over 5 years with positive TRAb. With RNA extracted from PBMCs as input, the TCR library was made. Both iRepertoire HTBI primers and Arm-PCR of CDR3 regions were used to build the TCR beta libraries. Via MiXCR, TCRdb re-called the multiplex PCR reads, giving one row per CDR3 protein. The data hold over 450,000 distinct CDR3 sequences, with 20% to 25% observed a single time. Sequencing was performed on peripheral blood mononuclear cells (PBMCs), taken when the disease was refractory, from a patient treated with antithyroid drugs. Every receptor here comes from a female donor with Graves disease.

This clonotype was recorded a few times. The chain combines TRBV4-1 with TRBJ2-7; no reliable D call. Trimming took off 0 bases at V and 3 bases at J, with 12 bases between the two ends. The CDR3 contains 15 residues. Germline CDR1 is MGHRA and CDR2 is YSYEKL. CDR3 in DNA: TGCGCCAGCAGCCAAGATCCAGGCGGAGTCTACGAGCAGTACTTC. Translation gives CASSQDPGGVYEQYF.

This clonotype showed up many times. The gene calls are TRBV15 and TRBJ2-7; TRBD2 agrees at 16 bases. Losses at the gene ends were 4 bases for V and 5 bases for J; bases not matched to a gene: 8. Per the germline V gene, CDR1 is LNHNV and CDR2 is YYDKDF (reference sequence). This CDR3 spans 17 amino acids. CDR3 DNA: TGTGCCACCAGCAAGGGACTAGCGGGAGGGCCGGTCCACGAGCAGTACTTC. Protein sequence: CATSKGLAGGPVHEQYF.

CDR3 DNA sequence: TGCGCCAGCGCACGGGACAGTTCACAGGATACGCAGTATTTT. Residues: CASARDSSQDTQYF. The chain couples TRBV5-1 to TRBJ2-3, with 7 bases that match TRBD1. Germline CDR1 is SGHRS and CDR2 is YFSETQ. V lost 7 bases and J lost 6; bases outside the gene matches: 11. The CDR3 covers 14 residues.

Only a few counts were recorded for this clonotype. V and J are TRBV15 and TRBJ2-7; 8 bases are a match to TRBD1. The V gene end was trimmed by 6 bases and the J gene end by 4 bases; junction bases not matched to a gene: 8. The CDR3 contains 14 residues. CDR1 and CDR2 from the germline V gene are LNHNV and YYDKDF (reference sequence). The CDR3 DNA is TGTGCCACCAGACCGGGACAGGACAGGTACGAGCAGTACTTC. This codes for CATRPGQDRYEQYF.

In this sample, this clonotype turned up many times. This chain joins TRBV12-3 or TRBV12-4 and TRBJ1-4; D not resolved. V was trimmed by 5 bases and J by 5 bases, leaving 15 bases between them. The CDR3 contains 15 residues. Written as DNA, the CDR3 is TGTGCCAGCAGTCCCCCTGGAATAGCAAATGAAAAACTGTTTTTT. Translated: CASSPPGIANEKLFF.

This clonotype was found many times. This chain connects TRBV12-3 or TRBV12-4 to TRBJ1-2; D remains unclear. With 2 bases removed from V and 8 bases from J, the gap between germline ends came to 15 bases. The CDR3 spans 14 residues. The CDR3 region has the DNA TGTGCCAGCAGTTTAAATGACGTCGGAGGGGGCTACACCTTC. It translates to CASSLNDVGGGYTF.

In its sample, this clonotype was seen many times. V gene TRBV12-3 or TRBV12-4 combines with J gene TRBJ2-6; tentatively, D is TRBD1 (6 bases). This CDR3 has 15 residues. V shed 6 bases and J shed 1 base, with 10 bases lying between them. Here the CDR3 reads CASRIGTSGANVLTF. The CDR3 DNA reads as TGTGCCAGCAGGATAGGGACATCTGGGGCCAACGTCCTGACTTTC.

This chain uses TRBV19 with TRBJ1-5; D is unclear. Germline V gives CDR1 LNHDA, CDR2 SQIVND (reference sequence). Trimming removed 0 bases at V and 0 bases at J, with 6 bases between. The CDR3 runs 15 residues. This chain's CDR3 is CASSIEGHSNQPQHF. CDR3 bases: TGTGCCAGTAGTATAGAGGGCCATAGCAATCAGCCCCAGCATTTT.

This clonotype was counted only a few times. The chain couples TRBV4-1 to TRBJ1-1, with a weak D call TRBD1 (5 bases). From germline, CDR1 is MGHRA and CDR2 YSYEKL. This CDR3 comprises 14 residues. V was cut by 0 bases and J by 4 bases, with 9 bases left in between. Here the CDR3 reads CASSQEQGRTEAFF. The CDR3 region has the DNA TGCGCCAGCAGCCAAGAGCAGGGTCGCACTGAAGCTTTCTTT.

This clonotype was seen at least ten times. The chain recombines TRBV20-1 with TRBJ1-1; D gene ambiguous. Germline values: CDR1 DFQATT, CDR2 SNEGSKA (reference sequence). The CDR3 runs to 13 residues. V was pared by 6 bases and J by 2 bases, with 13 bases between. The CDR3 region has the DNA TGCAGTGCGGACTCCGTGGTTAACACTGAAGCTTTCTTT. Protein: CSADSVVNTEAFF.

Ten or more counts support this clonotype. One junction end does not reproduce the germline sequence, and a read error may be involved. V and J are TRBV7-9 and TRBJ1-2; D is unresolved. This CDR3 has 13 residues. Germline CDR1 and CDR2: SEHNR and FQNEAQ (reference sequence). The DNA for the CDR3 is TGTGCCAGCAGCCCTACGACGAACACTAGAGGGCTCTTC. Translating it yields CASSPTTNTRGLF.

This clonotype occurred many times. The rearrangement uses TRBV20-1 and TRBJ2-7; no definite D call. Germline V gene sequence: CDR1 DFQATT, CDR2 SNEGSKA (reference sequence). The CDR3 length is 14 residues. V was trimmed by 3 bases and J by 3 bases, leaving 15 bases between them. CDR3 residues: CSARENAQIYEQYF. The CDR3 DNA sequence: TGCAGTGCTAGGGAGAATGCTCAGATCTACGAGCAGTACTTC.

This clonotype has a count of ten or more. The chain links TRBV28 to TRBJ1-4; 7 bases are a match to TRBD1. V dropped 5 bases and J dropped 3; count of bases not matched to a gene: 6. CDR1 MDHEN and CDR2 SYDVKM come from the germline V gene. This CDR3 contains 15 residues. As DNA, the CDR3 is TGTGCCAGCAGTCGGCCGGGACAGCCTAATGAAAAACTGTTTTTT. As protein: CASSRPGQPNEKLFF.

The rearrangement joins TRBV7-2 to TRBJ2-2, with D perhaps assigned TRBD1 or TRBD2 (6 bases each). The germline V gene has CDR1 SGHTA and CDR2 FQGNSA. The CDR3 is 15 residues long. Trimming took off 4 bases at V and 0 bases at J, with 9 bases between the two ends. CDR3 in amino acids: CASSWGAANTGELFF. DNA for the CDR3: TGTGCCAGCAGCTGGGGGGCAGCGAACACCGGGGAGCTGTTTTTT.

The chain links TRBV7-9 to TRBJ2-2; D call uncertain. Trimming took 5 bases from V and 1 from J, leaving 11 bases between them. CDR1 is SEHNR and CDR2 is FQNEAQ in the germline V gene (reference sequence). The CDR3 has 15 residues. The DNA of the CDR3 is TGTGCCAGCAGCCCGATTGAGCTGAACACCGGGGAGCTGTTTTTT. Encoded protein: CASSPIELNTGELFF.

This chain joins TRBV6-2 or TRBV6-3 and TRBJ1-3; D ambiguous. Trimming took off 5 bases at V and 1 base at J, with 12 bases between the two ends. Looked up from germline, CDR1 is MNHEY and CDR2 is SVGEGT. CDR3 size: 15 residues. CDR3 sequence (DNA): TGTGCCAGCAGTCCTGGACCGCCATCTGGAAACACCATATATTTT. It yields the protein CASSPGPPSGNTIYF.

This clonotype was detected many times. This chain connects TRBV20-1 to TRBJ1-4; the D is unclear. Germline values: CDR1 DFQATT, CDR2 SNEGSKA (reference sequence). V was pared by 0 bases and J by 2 bases, with 13 bases between. This CDR3 spans 16 amino acids. The CDR3 protein is CSARDFGEATNEKLFF. The CDR3 DNA is TGCAGTGCTAGAGATTTCGGAGAAGCTACTAATGAAAAACTGTTTTTT.

The chain recombines TRBV19 with TRBJ1-2; no definite D call. The CDR3 contains 15 residues. Germline V gene lookup returns CDR1 LNHDA and CDR2 SQIVND (reference sequence). V lost 0 bases and J 4 bases, leaving 12 bases between the germline ends. The CDR3 spells CASSIDGGHRYGYTF. CDR3 in DNA: TGTGCCAGTAGTATAGATGGAGGGCACCGCTATGGCTACACCTTC.

Many counts were recorded for this clonotype. The rearrangement uses TRBV20-1 and TRBJ2-7; 7 bases are a match to TRBD1. From germline, CDR1 is DFQATT and CDR2 SNEGSKA (reference sequence). There are 13 residues in the CDR3. Trimming at V came to 3 bases and at J to 3 bases, leaving 5 bases not matched to a gene. The CDR3 is CSASDRDSYEQYF. The CDR3 DNA sequence: TGCAGTGCTAGCGATCGGGACAGCTACGAGCAGTACTTC.

This sequence joins TRBV20-1 and TRBJ2-7, with a weak D call TRBD1 (6 bases). The CDR3 is 12 residues long. The V gene lost 5 bases and the J gene lost 2 bases, with 10 bases spanning the gap. Germline-derived CDR1 and CDR2 are DFQATT and SNEGSKA (reference sequence). CDR3 residues: CSAFRDTYEQYF. CDR3 sequence (DNA): TGCAGTGCTTTCCGGGACACCTACGAGCAGTACTTC.

This clonotype was seen a few times. The rearrangement uses TRBV7-8 and TRBJ2-1; 8 bases map to TRBD2. Germline V gives CDR1 SGHVS, CDR2 FQNEAQ. Trimming at V came to 1 base and at J to 8 bases, leaving 7 bases not matched to a gene. This CDR3 spans 15 amino acids. In DNA, the CDR3 is TGTGCCAGCAGCTTAGGGCGAGCGGGAGATCATGAGCAGTTCTTC. Its protein is CASSLGRAGDHEQFF.

The rearrangement uses TRBV24-1 and TRBJ1-1, with 8 nucleotides matching TRBD1. J gave up 4 bases and V 2 bases, and 5 bases lay outside the gene matches. The V gene's germline CDR1 is KGHDR and CDR2 SFDVKD. The CDR3 extends over 15 amino acids. DNA for the CDR3: TGTGCCACCAGTGATTCAAAAACAGGGGGCACTGAAGCTTTCTTT. It encodes CATSDSKTGGTEAFF.

This clonotype was seen repeatedly, ten times or more. V usage is TRBV7-9 and J usage is TRBJ1-4; 7 positions agree with TRBD1. Germline CDR1 and CDR2: SEHNR and FQNEAQ (reference sequence). The CDR3 runs 18 residues. J gave up 5 bases and V 4 bases, and 16 bases lay outside the gene matches. The CDR3 reads CASSSVDRVRKANEKLFF. CDR3 coding DNA: TGTGCCAGCAGCTCCGTAGACAGGGTCAGAAAAGCAAATGAAAAACTGTTTTTT.

This chain joins TRBV12-3 or TRBV12-4 and TRBJ1-6; D possibly corresponds to TRBD1 (6 bases). The CDR3 has 15 residues. Trimming left V 6 bases short and J 0 bases short, with 9 bases between. As DNA, the CDR3 is TGTGCCAGCAGCTACAGGGTCTCCTATAATTCACCCCTCCACTTT. Amino acids: CASSYRVSYNSPLHF.

This clonotype occurred many times. The chain carries TRBV28 and TRBJ1-2; weak D call: TRBD1 (6 bases). Germline CDR1 and CDR2: MDHEN and SYDVKM. This CDR3 region has 14 residues. Trimming took 5 bases from V and 8 from J, leaving 18 bases between them. Here the CDR3 reads CASSPPQDSPGYTF. The CDR3 DNA reads as TGTGCCAGCAGTCCACCACAGGACAGTCCGGGCTACACCTTC.

For this clonotype: A far larger clone is one nucleotide away, so this likely arose from a read error. The gene calls are TRBV7-2 and TRBJ2-7, with D tentatively TRBD2 (5 bases). The CDR3 has 15 residues. Germline CDR1 and CDR2: SGHTA and FQGNSA. CDR3 DNA: TGTGCCAGCATCTTAGAGGGTCAGGACCACTACGAGCAGTACTTC. Amino acids: CASILEGQDHYEQYF.

About this clonotype: A far bigger clonotype differs at one base, so this is likely a read error. J is TRBJ1-2 and V is TRBV7-9; D remains ambiguous. The CDR3 spans 15 residues. Germline V gives CDR1 SEHNR, CDR2 FQNEAQ (reference sequence). As DNA, the CDR3 is TGTACCAGCAGCCCTGGACGGGAGAGAAACTATGGCTACACCTTC. Its translation: CTSSPGRERNYGYTF.

As regards this clonotype: A read error may produce the germline difference seen at one junction end. The V gene is TRBV28, the J gene TRBJ1-5, with 9 positions matching TRBD1. CDR3 size: 15 residues. Per the germline V gene, CDR1 is MDHEN and CDR2 is SYDVKM. The CDR3 nucleotides are TGTGCCAGCAGTCTCGCACAGGGGGCCAGGCAGCCCCGGCATTTT. Protein: CASSLAQGARQPRHF. Full variable domain (remainder filled in from reference TRBV28 and TRBJ1-5): DVKVTQSSRYLVKRTGEKVFLECVQDMDHENMFWYRQDPGLGLRLIYFSYDVKMKEKGDIPEGYSVSREKKERFSLILESASTNQTSMYLCASSLAQGARQPRHFGDGTRLSIL.

The chain couples TRBV7-9 to TRBJ1-2, with TRBD1 matching over 9 bases. The CDR3 runs to 12 residues. V was pared by 6 bases and J by 14 bases, with 10 bases of the junction left unmatched. Germline CDR1 SEHNR, CDR2 FQNEAQ (reference sequence). The CDR3 spells CASSSGTGISTF. Here the CDR3 DNA reads TGTGCCAGCAGTTCGGGGACAGGGATCAGTACCTTC.

This clonotype has a count of ten or more. The chain has TRBV6-1 and TRBJ2-2; 8 bases map to TRBD2. V was pared by 7 bases and J by 4 bases, with 8 bases of the junction left unmatched. The CDR3 is 15 residues long. Germline CDR1 reads MNHNS; CDR2 reads SASEGT. The CDR3 loop is CASKLSGSRTGELFF. The DNA of the CDR3 is TGTGCCAGCAAGTTGAGCGGGAGTCGCACCGGGGAGCTGTTTTTT.